The rows below give T cell receptor beta chains drawn from one sample of a study of blood T cell repertoires in COVID-19. Repertoires were generated with immunoSEQ multiplex PCR, while TCRdb's copy carries only in-frame clones and drops some. The table shows 53,000 or so clones, with roughly 90% occurring only once. Material: peripheral blood. The receptors were gathered from a human donor in a cohort sampled during active COVID-19. Both conserved end residues are part of each CDR3. D genes are given only for firm matches. A row's size may be missing; if present it is once, few, many or a size class.

j_call: TRBJ1-5; v_call: TRBV19; d_call: .; clone_size: .; cdr3_nt: TGTGCCAGTCGTCAGGACTATCAGCCCCAGCATTTT; cdr3_aa: CASRQDYQPQHF
j_call: TRBJ2-1; v_call: TRBV6-2/TRBV6-3; d_call: TRBD2; clone_size: .; cdr3_nt: TGTGCCAGCAGCCCGGGACTAGGTATCTACAATGAGCAGTTCTTC; cdr3_aa: CASSPGLGIYNEQFF
j_call: TRBJ2-5; v_call: TRBV7-8; d_call: TRBD1; clone_size: .; cdr3_nt: TGTGCCAGCAGCACCCGACAGGGGATAGGCCAAGAGACCCAGTACTTC; cdr3_aa: CASSTRQGIGQETQYF
j_call: TRBJ2-1; v_call: TRBV9; d_call: .; clone_size: .; cdr3_nt: TGTGCCAGCAGCGTGGAGTTAAGCTCCTACAATGAGCAGTTCTTC; cdr3_aa: CASSVELSSYNEQFF
j_call: TRBJ2-1; v_call: TRBV9; d_call: TRBD1; clone_size: .; cdr3_nt: TGTGCCAGCAGTGTTCGTGCGACAGGGGACAATGAGCAGTTCTTC; cdr3_aa: CASSVRATGDNEQFF
j_call: TRBJ2-2; v_call: TRBV5-6; d_call: .; clone_size: .; cdr3_nt: TGTGCCAGCAGCTTGAGACTGAACACCGGGGAGCTGTTTTTT; cdr3_aa: CASSLRLNTGELFF
j_call: TRBJ2-7; v_call: TRBV25-1; d_call: .; clone_size: .; cdr3_nt: TGTGCCAGCAGGGGGACATGGTACGAGCAGTACTTC; cdr3_aa: CASRGTWYEQYF
j_call: TRBJ1-5; v_call: TRBV6-5; d_call: TRBD1; clone_size: .; cdr3_nt: TGTGCCAGCACCCTATCAGGGGGCGATCAGCCCCAGCATTTT; cdr3_aa: CASTLSGGDQPQHF
j_call: TRBJ2-7; v_call: TRBV18; d_call: TRBD1; clone_size: once; cdr3_nt: TGTGCCAGCTCACCTACCGGGACAGCAATATACGAGCAGTACTTC; cdr3_aa: CASSPTGTAIYEQYF
j_call: TRBJ2-3; v_call: TRBV13; d_call: .; clone_size: .; cdr3_nt: TGTGCCAGCAGCTTAGGAGGGGCTTTAAGGGCAGATACGCAGTATTTT; cdr3_aa: CASSLGGALRADTQYF